The present T cell receptor beta chain was sequenced within a study of vaccination effects on CD4 cells after COVID-19. Regarding the study as a whole: Post-vaccine spike-reactive clones in convalescents were mainly new vaccine-induced clones.

Worth noting for this clone: Its antigen remains unidentified.

After removal of 5 bases from V and 4 bases from J, the junction contained 6 bases not matched to a gene. Germline CDR1 LNHDA, CDR2 SQIVND (reference sequence). This CDR3 is 14 amino acids long. Clones were read by immunoSEQ multiplex PCR, and TCRdb kept only the in-frame ones, dropping some. The sample records approximately 40,000 clones, over 60% being singletons. At the end of around eleven days of culture, CD4+ T cells were isolated. By PCR, the person was confirmed to have had SARS-CoV-2 infection between March and December 2020. As their vaccination, participants received two doses of either BNT162b2 or mRNA-1273.

The receptor comes from a human donor who had a prior SARS-CoV-2 infection. The sequencing here drew on CD4+ T cells from PBMCs cultured without peptide, taken after COVID-19 vaccination. The gene calls are TRBV19 and TRBJ1-2; 8 nucleotides match TRBD1. The CDR3 region is CASSRDRGSYGYTF. DNA for the CDR3: TGTGCCAGTAGTCGAGACAGGGGAAGCTATGGCTACACCTTC.